Sequencing of this T cell receptor beta chain was carried out in a study of cytomegalovirus exposure and HLA in healthy donors. General study results and limits: An analysis that came later showed most CMV-associated TCR beta chains appearing HLA-restricted. When presence/absence was analysed, sequencing depth was taken to be roughly uniform across donors. Rare sequences made up most TCRs, while some public TCRs were found in many donors.

Remarks on this clone: What it binds is not known.

Trimming cost V 1 base and J 5 bases; bases outside gene matches: 10. Per germline, CDR1 SGHRS and CDR2 YFSETQ. The CDR3 is made up of 17 amino acids. The PCR ran on 60 Vbeta and 13 Jbeta primers. Sequencing was performed with immunoSEQ multiplex PCR; in TCRdb, only in-frame clones are kept and a portion is missing. The sample has fewer than 200,000 clones, 70% to 85% seen once. The origin of this receptor is a man aged 40-49 years in good health and CMV-seronegative. The genes are TRBV5-1 and TRBJ2-1; 9 bases match TRBD2. Sequencing was carried out using PBMCs. The CDR3 protein is CASSLPNPSGDHNEQFF. In DNA, the CDR3 is TGCGCCAGCAGCTTGCCTAACCCTAGCGGGGATCACAATGAGCAGTTCTTC.